The entry that follows covers one T cell receptor (beta chain) sequence. Its antigen is unknown. It was with unique molecular identifiers that the TCRbeta library was prepared. TCRdb processed the PCR reads anew with MiXCR; each CDR3 protein has one entry. The sample lists 280,000 or so distinct CDR3 sequences, 9.5% to 13% occurring once. The data were taken from a study of T-cell reconstitution after alpha-beta-depleted transplantation in children. Points from the study as a whole: Elevated TCRbeta diversity at day 60 was traced, in some patients, to surviving recipient T cells and thymic progenitors. T-cell counts and diversity at one year following transplant were attributed mainly to newly produced T cells. Several hundred rapidly expanded clones from non-depleted graft cells reportedly supplied alpha-beta T cells about two months post-transplant.

Trimming removed 0 bases at V and 0 bases at J, with 9 bases between. The CDR3 contains 16 residues. Germline-derived CDR1 and CDR2 are LNHDA and SQIVND (reference sequence). The chain uses TRBV19 and TRBJ1-5, with a possible D match to TRBD1 (5 bases). The receptor was derived from a male patient aged 2 to 10 who had a stem cell transplant for chronic granulomatous disease, so the T cells may come from the graft donor. The material was peripheral blood, obtained 180 days after TCRalphabeta/CD19-depleted stem cell transplant. The CDR3 DNA is TGTGCCAGTAGTATAGAGAAGGGGACTAGCAATCAGCCCCAGCATTTT. It encodes CASSIEKGTSNQPQHF.